One and the same sample provided the 26 T cell receptor beta chains below, sequenced in a study of cytomegalovirus exposure and HLA in healthy donors. The primer mix had 60 Vbeta and 13 Jbeta primers. Sequencing used immunoSEQ multiplex PCR; TCRdb keeps in-frame clones, though not all of them. The sample gives about 130,000 clones, around 69% of which show up once; about 3% is in the top ten. The sequenced sample was PBMCs. These receptors came from a human donor in good health.

This clone occurred once. This chain joins TRBV4-2 and TRBJ1-3, with TRBD1 matching 9 bases. J lost 1 base, V lost 1 base, and 5 bases had no gene match. This CDR3 spans 17 amino acids. CDR1 LGHNA and CDR2 YNFKEQ come from the germline V gene. The DNA for the CDR3 is TGTGCCAGCAGCCAAGGGTGGGGACAGGGATCTGGAAACACCATATATTTT. Encoded protein: CASSQGWGQGSGNTIYF.

The chain carries TRBV30 and TRBJ1-2; D remains ambiguous. Germline assignment: CDR1 GTSNPN and CDR2 SVGIG (reference sequence). The length of the CDR3 is 11 residues. V was trimmed by 5 bases and J by 1 base, leaving 5 bases between them. The CDR3 coding sequence is TGTGCCTGGTCCAGTAACTATGGCTACACCTTC. Its translation: CAWSSNYGYTF.

This chain joins TRBV4-2 and TRBJ2-2, with D uncertain. Germline CDR1 is LGHNA and CDR2 is YNFKEQ. The ends were cut back, 6 bases at V and 6 bases at J, with 14 bases in the middle. The CDR3 runs to 14 residues. CDR3 coding DNA: TGTGCCAGCAGTAGAGCTTTCCCTCCCGGGGAGCTGTTTTTT. Protein sequence: CASSRAFPPGELFF.

The chain recombines TRBV9 with TRBJ1-4, with a tentative D call TRBD1 (6 bases). The germline gives CDR1 SGDLS, CDR2 YYNGEE. Deletions cut 0 bases from V and 8 bases from J, with 14 bases between. This CDR3 has 15 amino acids. The CDR3 DNA follows: TGTGCCAGCAGCGTAGCTCTGGGGGCATGGGAAAAACTGTTTTTT. Translated, it gives CASSVALGAWEKLFF.

This chain uses TRBV6-6 with TRBJ1-1; possibly TRBD1 for D (5 bases). This CDR3 is built from 13 residues. Germline assignment: CDR1 MNHNY and CDR2 SVGAGI (reference sequence). V was shortened by 5 bases and J by 1 base, with 8 bases between the two germline ends. CDR3 in amino acids: CASSATGNTEAFF. The CDR3 nucleotides are TGTGCCAGCAGTGCAACAGGGAACACTGAAGCTTTCTTT.

The genes are TRBV10-2 and TRBJ1-1; tentative D call: TRBD1 (6 bases). Looked up from germline, CDR1 is WSHSY and CDR2 is SAAADI. With 3 bases removed from V and 5 bases from J, the gap between germline ends came to 13 bases. This CDR3 spans 14 amino acids. The CDR3 DNA follows: TGCGCCAGCAGTGAACAGGGTAGTCAAACTGAAGCTTTCTTT. Translating gives CASSEQGSQTEAFF.

The V gene is TRBV4-2, the J gene TRBJ2-3, with a possible D match to TRBD2 (7 bases). Trimming shortened V by 0 bases and J by 5 bases, and 15 bases separated the two germline ends. The CDR3 extends over 16 amino acids. Looked up from germline, CDR1 is LGHNA and CDR2 is YNFKEQ. CDR3 nucleotides: TGTGCCAGCAGCCAAGAGGGCGGGAGAGGGGGAGATACGCAGTATTTT. Its translation is CASSQEGGRGGDTQYF.

The CDR3 region is CASSGQARTQPQHF. In DNA, the CDR3 is TGTGCCAGCAGTGGGCAGGCCCGAACTCAGCCCCAGCATTTT. The gene calls are TRBV27 and TRBJ1-5; D not certain. The CDR3 has 14 residues. Trimming shortened V by 5 bases and J by 6 bases, and 14 bases separated the two germline ends. Germline CDR1 reads MNHEY; CDR2 reads SMNVEV (reference sequence).

This chain joins TRBV4-2 and TRBJ2-2; 8 bases agree with TRBD2. The CDR3 covers 17 residues. V trimming: 0 bases; J trimming: 6 bases; junction bases outside the gene matches: 9. Germline-derived CDR1 and CDR2 are LGHNA and YNFKEQ. This CDR3 is CASSQDQRLAGAGELFF. CDR3 coding DNA: TGTGCCAGCAGCCAAGATCAAAGGCTAGCGGGCGCCGGGGAGCTGTTTTTT.

This chain links TRBV27 with TRBJ1-1; no clear D. Trimming pared 7 bases from V and 0 bases from J, leaving 9 bases between. The CDR3 spans 13 residues. Germline CDR1 is MNHEY and CDR2 is SMNVEV (reference sequence). The CDR3 DNA is TGTGCCAGCAATAGAGGAATGAACACTGAAGCTTTCTTT. Amino acids: CASNRGMNTEAFF.

The gene calls are TRBV30 and TRBJ1-4; tentatively, D is TRBD1 (6 bases). V was cut by 2 bases and J by 5 bases, with 12 bases left in between. This CDR3 contains 14 residues. Germline CDR1 is GTSNPN and CDR2 is SVGIG (reference sequence). In DNA, the CDR3 is TGTGCCTGGAGTCTACCTGGACAGAATGAAAAACTGTTTTTT. This gives the protein CAWSLPGQNEKLFF.

The CDR3 DNA reads as TGTGCCAGCAGTGGGGGACTAGCGGGGACCGGGGAGCTGTTTTTT. Its translation: CASSGGLAGTGELFF. The V gene is TRBV6-1, the J gene TRBJ2-2; 13 bases match TRBD2. Trimming cost V 4 bases and J 5 bases; bases outside gene matches: 1. The germline CDR1 and CDR2 sequences are MNHNS and SASEGT. CDR3 size: 15 residues.

The rearrangement uses TRBV4-3 and TRBJ1-1; D is ambiguous. Germline lookup yields CDR1 LGHNA and CDR2 YSLEER. The CDR3 sequence is 14 residues long. Trimming left V 0 bases short and J 1 base short, with 6 bases between. Here the CDR3 DNA reads TGCGCCAGCAGCCAAGATACGCGGAACACTGAAGCTTTCTTT. It is translated as CASSQDTRNTEAFF.

The V and J genes are TRBV10-3 and TRBJ2-7, with 9 bases fitting TRBD1. The germline CDR1 and CDR2 sequences are ENHRY and SYGVKD. CDR3 size: 13 residues. With 6 bases clipped from V and 5 bases from J, the junction kept 5 bases outside the gene matches. The CDR3 is CAISTGQGNEQYF. DNA of the CDR3: TGTGCCATCAGCACGGGACAGGGCAACGAGCAGTACTTC.

The sample holds one count of this clone. The chain couples TRBV27 to TRBJ2-7, with 9 nucleotides matching TRBD1. In germline, CDR1 is MNHEY, CDR2 SMNVEV (reference sequence). There are 14 residues in the CDR3. With 4 bases clipped from V and 4 bases from J, the junction kept 5 bases outside the gene matches. The CDR3 is CASSWATGGYEQYF. For the CDR3, the DNA is TGTGCCAGCAGTTGGGCGACAGGGGGGTACGAGCAGTACTTC.

The chain has TRBV9 and TRBJ2-2; D gene ambiguous. CDR3 length: 16 residues. V lost 0 bases and J lost 3, with 12 bases in between. Per germline, CDR1 SGDLS and CDR2 YYNGEE. The CDR3 DNA reads as TGTGCCAGCAGCGTAGGTAACGGGTACCACACCGGGGAGCTGTTTTTT. Its translation: CASSVGNGYHTGELFF.

The chain couples TRBV25-1 to TRBJ2-3; TRBD2 agrees at 7 bases. Unmatched junction bases numbered 7, after V lost 4 bases and J lost 6 bases. CDR1 is MGHDK and CDR2 is SYGVNS in the germline V gene. The CDR3 has 14 residues. The CDR3 DNA reads TGTGCCAGCAGTGCGGCGGGAGTCCCCGATACGCAGTATTTT. It codes for CASSAAGVPDTQYF.

The chain links TRBV4-1 to TRBJ2-7, with 8 nucleotides matching TRBD1. Germline V gives CDR1 MGHRA, CDR2 YSYEKL. The junction had 8 bases not matched to a gene; V was cut back by 1 base and J by 9 bases. The CDR3 contains 14 residues. CDR3 residues: CASSQGGQGRGQYF. CDR3 nucleotides: TGCGCCAGCAGCCAAGGAGGACAGGGCCGGGGGCAGTACTTC.

This clone has more than one count but fewer than ten. The rearrangement joins TRBV2 to TRBJ2-1; 10 bases match TRBD2. The CDR3 has 15 residues. Trimming at V came to 4 bases and at J to 8 bases, leaving 8 bases not matched to a gene. The germline V gene encodes CDR1 SNHLY and CDR2 FYNNEI. DNA for the CDR3: TGTGCCAGCAGTGGACTAGCGGGCTTGTACGATGAGCAGTTCTTC. This encodes CASSGLAGLYDEQFF.

This clone turned up a few times. The chain couples TRBV7-9 to TRBJ2-2; possibly TRBD1 for D (6 bases). This CDR3 contains 13 residues. V lost 7 bases, J lost 5 bases, and 11 bases lay in between. Looked up from germline, CDR1 is SEHNR and CDR2 is FQNEAQ (reference sequence). The CDR3 DNA sequence: TGTGCCAGCACCCTAGGGGGTACCGGGGAGCTGTTTTTT. It translates to CASTLGGTGELFF.

The chain recombines TRBV7-2 with TRBJ2-7, with 8 nucleotides matching TRBD2. The trim removed 1 base at V and 0 bases at J, leaving 5 bases unmatched. Germline values: CDR1 SGHTA, CDR2 FQGNSA. The CDR3 is 16 residues long. CDR3 sequence reads: CASSLGAGGASYEQYF. DNA for the CDR3: TGTGCCAGCAGCTTAGGGGCCGGGGGGGCCTCCTACGAGCAGTACTTC. The full variable domain, in which reference TRBV7-2 and TRBJ2-7 provide the parts outside the CDR3, is GAGVSQSPSNKVTEKGKDVELRCDPISGHTALYWYRQSLGQGLEFLIYFQGNSAPDKSGLPSDRFSAERTGGSVSTLTIQRTQQEDSAVYLCASSLGAGGASYEQYFGPGTRLTVT.

The CDR3 DNA follows: TGTGCCAGCAGTTCCCCGTCGGCGTTGGGCGCTAGCGTGCCAGATACGCAGTATTTT. This codes for CASSSPSALGASVPDTQYF. This chain joins TRBV28 and TRBJ2-3, with TRBD2 as a possible D gene (6 bases). CDR3 length: 19 amino acids. The germline V gene encodes CDR1 MDHEN and CDR2 SYDVKM. Trimming pared 4 bases from V and 4 bases from J, leaving 27 bases between.

Only a few counts were recorded for this clone. This chain links TRBV6-1 with TRBJ2-7; 12 bases fit TRBD1. In germline, CDR1 is MNHNS, CDR2 SASEGT. J was trimmed by 2 bases and V by 0 bases; bases with no gene match: 2. The CDR3 runs 16 residues. The CDR3 region is CASSEAGTGGPYEQYF. The CDR3 DNA reads as TGTGCCAGCAGTGAAGCAGGGACAGGGGGCCCCTACGAGCAGTACTTC.

The CDR3 region is CASNGVTRGTGELFF. The CDR3 DNA is TGTGCCAGCAACGGGGTTACCCGTGGCACCGGGGAGCTGTTTTTT. V and J are TRBV21-1 and TRBJ2-2; the table's D call, TRBD2, has no DNA check behind it. TRBV21-1 is a pseudogene. This CDR3 has 15 amino acids.

The chain carries TRBV19 and TRBJ1-4; no clear D. The CDR3 spans 13 residues. Deletions cut 5 bases from V and 4 bases from J, with 8 bases between. The germline V gene has CDR1 LNHDA and CDR2 SQIVND (reference sequence). CDR3: CASSRGRNEKLFF. The DNA for the CDR3 is TGTGCCAGTAGTCGAGGCCGTAATGAAAAACTGTTTTTT. Supplemented by reference TRBV19 and TRBJ1-4, the full variable domain reads DGGITQSPKYLFRKEGQNVTLSCEQNLNHDAMYWYRQDPGQGLRLIYYSQIVNDFQKGDIAEGYSVSREKKESFPLTVTSAQKNPTAFYLCASSRGRNEKLFFGSGTQLSVL.

V usage is TRBV28 and J usage is TRBJ2-7; TRBD1 matches at 9 bases. Trimming took 6 bases from V and 2 from J; bases not matched to a gene: 8. Germline loops: CDR1 MDHEN, CDR2 SYDVKM. The CDR3 is 15 amino acids. The CDR3 nucleotides read TGTGCCAGCAGCCCCGCGGGGACAGGGCCCTACGAGCAGTACTTC. As protein: CASSPAGTGPYEQYF.